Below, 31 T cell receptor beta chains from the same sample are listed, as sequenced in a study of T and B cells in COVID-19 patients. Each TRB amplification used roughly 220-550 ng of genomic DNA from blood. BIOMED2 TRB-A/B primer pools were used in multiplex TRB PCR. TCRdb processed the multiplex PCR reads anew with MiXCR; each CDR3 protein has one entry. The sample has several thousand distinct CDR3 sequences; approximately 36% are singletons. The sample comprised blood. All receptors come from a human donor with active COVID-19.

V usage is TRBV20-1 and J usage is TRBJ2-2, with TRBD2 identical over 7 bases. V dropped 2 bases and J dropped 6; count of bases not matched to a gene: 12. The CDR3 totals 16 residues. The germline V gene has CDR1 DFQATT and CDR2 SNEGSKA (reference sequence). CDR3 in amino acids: CSARSAGEDVAGELFF. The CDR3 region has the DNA TGCAGTGCTAGAAGCGCGGGAGAAGATGTGGCCGGGGAGCTGTTTTTT.

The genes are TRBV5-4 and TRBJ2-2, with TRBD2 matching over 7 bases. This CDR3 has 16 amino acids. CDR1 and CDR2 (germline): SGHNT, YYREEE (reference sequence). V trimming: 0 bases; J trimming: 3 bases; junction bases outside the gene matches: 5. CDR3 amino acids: CASSLVGTMDTGELFF. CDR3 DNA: TGTGCCAGCAGCTTGGTAGGGACTATGGACACCGGGGAGCTGTTTTTT.

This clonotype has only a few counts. The CDR3 nucleotides are TGTGCCAGCAGCTCGGGACAGGGATTTTATAATTCACCCCTCCACTTT. Translating gives CASSSGQGFYNSPLHF. The chain links TRBV7-6 to TRBJ1-6; 9 bases are shared with TRBD1. Germline assignment: CDR1 SGHVS and CDR2 FNYEAQ. V lost 4 bases to trimming and J lost 4 bases; unmatched junction nucleotides: 5. The CDR3 consists of 16 residues.

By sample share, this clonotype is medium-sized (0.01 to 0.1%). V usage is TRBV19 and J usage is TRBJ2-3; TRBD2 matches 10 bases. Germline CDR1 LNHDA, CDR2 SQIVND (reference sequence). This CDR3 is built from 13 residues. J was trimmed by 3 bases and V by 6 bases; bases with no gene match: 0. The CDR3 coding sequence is TGTGCCAGTAGGGGACTAGCGACAGATACGCAGTATTTT. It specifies CASRGLATDTQYF.

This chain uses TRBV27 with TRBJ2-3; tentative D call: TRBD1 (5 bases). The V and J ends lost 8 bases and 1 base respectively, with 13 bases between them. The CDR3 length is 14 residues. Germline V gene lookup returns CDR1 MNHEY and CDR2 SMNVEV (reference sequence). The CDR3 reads CASYGQGGTDTQYF. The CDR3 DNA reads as TGTGCCAGCTATGGGCAAGGGGGCACAGATACGCAGTATTTT.

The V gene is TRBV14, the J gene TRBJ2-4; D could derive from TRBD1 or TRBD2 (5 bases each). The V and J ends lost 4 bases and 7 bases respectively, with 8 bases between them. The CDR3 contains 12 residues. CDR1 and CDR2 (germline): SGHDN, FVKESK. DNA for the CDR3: TGTGCCAGCAGCCCTGGGGGTAACATTCAGTACTTC. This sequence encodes CASSPGGNIQYF.

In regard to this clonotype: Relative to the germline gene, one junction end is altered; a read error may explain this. CDR3 sequence (DNA): TGCAGCGTTGAAGGAATAGCGGGAGTCTACAATGTGCAGTTCTTC. This sequence encodes CSVEGIAGVYNVQFF. This sequence joins TRBV29-1 and TRBJ2-1; 9 bases line up with TRBD2. CDR1 and CDR2 from the germline V gene are SQVTM and ANQGSEA. The CDR3 has 15 residues.

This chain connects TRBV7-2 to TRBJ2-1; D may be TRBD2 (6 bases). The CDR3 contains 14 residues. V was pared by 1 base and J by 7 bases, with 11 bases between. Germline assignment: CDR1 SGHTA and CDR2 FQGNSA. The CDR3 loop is CASSLGDLMNEQFF. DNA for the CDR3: TGTGCCAGCAGCTTAGGGGACTTAATGAATGAGCAGTTCTTC.

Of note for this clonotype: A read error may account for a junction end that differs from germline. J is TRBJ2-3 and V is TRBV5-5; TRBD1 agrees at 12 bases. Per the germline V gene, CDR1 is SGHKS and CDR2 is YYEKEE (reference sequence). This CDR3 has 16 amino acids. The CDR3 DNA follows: TGCGCCAGCAGCTTGGGGACAGGGGGCGAGACAGATACGCAGTATTTT. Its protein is CASSLGTGGETDTQYF.

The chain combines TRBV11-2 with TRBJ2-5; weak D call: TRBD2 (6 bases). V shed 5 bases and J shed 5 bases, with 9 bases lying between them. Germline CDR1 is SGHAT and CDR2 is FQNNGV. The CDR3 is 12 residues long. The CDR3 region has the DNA TGTGCCAGCAGCCTGAGCGGGGAGACCCAGTACTTC. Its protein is CASSLSGETQYF.

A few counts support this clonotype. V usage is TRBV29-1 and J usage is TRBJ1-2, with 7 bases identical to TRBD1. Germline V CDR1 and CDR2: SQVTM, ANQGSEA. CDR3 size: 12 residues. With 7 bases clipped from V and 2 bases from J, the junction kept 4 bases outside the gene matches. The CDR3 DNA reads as TGCAGCGCCCCGGGACAGAACTATGGCTACACCTTC. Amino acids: CSAPGQNYGYTF. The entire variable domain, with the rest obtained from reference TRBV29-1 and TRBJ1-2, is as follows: SAVISQKPSRDICQRGTSLTIQCQVDSQVTMMFWYRQQPGQSLTLIATANQGSEATYESGFVIDKFPISRPNLTFSTLTVSNMSPEDSSIYLCSAPGQNYGYTFGSGTRLTVV.

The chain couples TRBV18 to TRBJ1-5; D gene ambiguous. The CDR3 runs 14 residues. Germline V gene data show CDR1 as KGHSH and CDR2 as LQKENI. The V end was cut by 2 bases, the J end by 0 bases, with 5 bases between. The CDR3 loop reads CASSPFTSNQPQHF. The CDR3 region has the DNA TGTGCCAGCTCACCATTCACTAGCAATCAGCCCCAGCATTTT.

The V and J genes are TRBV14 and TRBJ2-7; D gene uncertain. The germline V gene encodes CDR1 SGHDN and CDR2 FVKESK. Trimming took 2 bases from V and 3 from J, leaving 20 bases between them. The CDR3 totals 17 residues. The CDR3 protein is CASSQRKKGAIIYEQYF. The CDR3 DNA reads TGTGCCAGCAGCCAAAGGAAGAAGGGCGCAATTATCTACGAGCAGTACTTC.

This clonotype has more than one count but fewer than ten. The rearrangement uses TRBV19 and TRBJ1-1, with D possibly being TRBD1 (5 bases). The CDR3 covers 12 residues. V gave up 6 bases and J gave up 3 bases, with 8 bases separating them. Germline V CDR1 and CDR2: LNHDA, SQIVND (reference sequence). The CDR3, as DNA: TGTGCCAGTAGAAAAGGGGACACTGAAGCTTTCTTT. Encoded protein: CASRKGDTEAFF.

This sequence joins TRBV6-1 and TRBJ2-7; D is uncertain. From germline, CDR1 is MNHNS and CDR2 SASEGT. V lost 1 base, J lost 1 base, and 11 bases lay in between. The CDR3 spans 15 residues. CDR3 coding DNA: TGTGCCAGCAGTGAAGTGGCCGAAACTTCCTACGAGCAGTACTTC. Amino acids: CASSEVAETSYEQYF.

This CDR3 is CASSQRAGLEQFF. The CDR3 coding sequence is TGTGCCAGCAGCCAGAGAGCGGGACTAGAGCAGTTCTTC. The gene calls are TRBV7-2 and TRBJ2-1; TRBD2 agrees at 7 bases. Germline V gene sequence: CDR1 SGHTA, CDR2 FQGNSA. V lost 5 bases, J lost 10 bases, and 8 bases stayed unmatched. The CDR3 has 13 residues.

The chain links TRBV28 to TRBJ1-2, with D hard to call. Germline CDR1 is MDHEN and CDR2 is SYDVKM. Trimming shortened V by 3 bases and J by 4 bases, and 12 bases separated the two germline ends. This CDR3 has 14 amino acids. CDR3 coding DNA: TGTGCCAGCAGTTTCTCAGGTGGCGGCTATGGCTACACCTTC. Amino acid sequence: CASSFSGGGYGYTF.

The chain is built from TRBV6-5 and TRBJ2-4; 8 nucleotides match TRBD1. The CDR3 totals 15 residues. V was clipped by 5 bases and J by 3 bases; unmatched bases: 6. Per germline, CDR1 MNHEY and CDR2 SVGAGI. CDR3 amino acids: CASSKGQGGKNIQYF. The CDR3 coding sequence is TGTGCCAGCAGTAAAGGACAGGGTGGCAAAAACATTCAGTACTTC.

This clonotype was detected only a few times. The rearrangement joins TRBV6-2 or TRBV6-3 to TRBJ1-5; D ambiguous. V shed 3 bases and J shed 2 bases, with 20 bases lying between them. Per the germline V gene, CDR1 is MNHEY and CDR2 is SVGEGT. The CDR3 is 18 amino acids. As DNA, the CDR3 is TGTGCCAGCAGTTATAGAGTGGGGTGGGAGGTCGGCAATCAGCCCCAGCATTTT. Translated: CASSYRVGWEVGNQPQHF.

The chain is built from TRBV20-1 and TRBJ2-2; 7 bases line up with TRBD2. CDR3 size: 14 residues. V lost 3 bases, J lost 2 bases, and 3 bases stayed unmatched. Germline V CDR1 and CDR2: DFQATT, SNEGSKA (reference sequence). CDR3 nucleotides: TGCAGTGCTAGGGGACTACAAAACACCGGGGAGCTGTTTTTT. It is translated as CSARGLQNTGELFF.

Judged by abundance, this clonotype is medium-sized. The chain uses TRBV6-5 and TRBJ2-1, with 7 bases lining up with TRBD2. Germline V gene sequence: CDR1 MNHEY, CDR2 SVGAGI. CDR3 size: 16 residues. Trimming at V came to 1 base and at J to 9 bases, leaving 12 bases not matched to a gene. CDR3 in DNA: TGTGCCAGCAGTTACTACGGGGGAGGGCCTGGAGGTGAGCAGTTCTTC. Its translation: CASSYYGGGPGGEQFF.

The CDR3 sequence: CASSYVGLPTLHF. The CDR3 DNA sequence: TGTGCCAGCAGTTATGTGGGGCTCCCGACCCTCCACTTT. This chain joins TRBV6-5 and TRBJ1-6; TRBD1 might be the D (5 bases). Looked up from germline, CDR1 is MNHEY and CDR2 is SVGAGI. This CDR3 region has 13 residues. Trimming stripped 3 bases from V and 14 bases from J, with 14 bases between.

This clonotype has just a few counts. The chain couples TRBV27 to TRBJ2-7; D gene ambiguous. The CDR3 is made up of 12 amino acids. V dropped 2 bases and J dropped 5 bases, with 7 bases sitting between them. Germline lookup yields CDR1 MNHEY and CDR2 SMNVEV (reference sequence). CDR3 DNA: TGTGCCAGCAGTTTACGCGGACACGAGCAGTACTTC. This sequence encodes CASSLRGHEQYF.

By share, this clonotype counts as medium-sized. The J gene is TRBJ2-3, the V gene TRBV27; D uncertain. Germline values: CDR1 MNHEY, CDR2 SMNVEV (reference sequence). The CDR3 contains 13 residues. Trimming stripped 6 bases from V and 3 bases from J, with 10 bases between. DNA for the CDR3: TGTGCCAGCAGGCTAACATGGACAGATACGCAGTATTTT. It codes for CASRLTWTDTQYF.

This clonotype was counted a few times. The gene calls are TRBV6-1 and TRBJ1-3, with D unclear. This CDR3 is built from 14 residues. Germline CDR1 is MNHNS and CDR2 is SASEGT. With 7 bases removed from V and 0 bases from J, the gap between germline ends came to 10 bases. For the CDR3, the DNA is TGTGCCAGCACTATTTCAGACTCTGGAAACACCATATATTTT. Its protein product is CASTISDSGNTIYF.

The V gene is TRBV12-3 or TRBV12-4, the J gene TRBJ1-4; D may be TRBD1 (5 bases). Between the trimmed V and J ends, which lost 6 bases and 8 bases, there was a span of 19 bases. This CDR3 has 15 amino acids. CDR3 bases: TGTGCCAGCAGACGCACAGGACCCTCGACAGAAAAACTGTTTTTT. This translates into CASRRTGPSTEKLFF.

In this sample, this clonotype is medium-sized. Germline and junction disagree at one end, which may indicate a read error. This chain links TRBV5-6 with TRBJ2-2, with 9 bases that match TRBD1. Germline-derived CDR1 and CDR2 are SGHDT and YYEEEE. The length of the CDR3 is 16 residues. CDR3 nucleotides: TGTGCCAGCAGCTTTCGGGGGACAGGGAACTCCGGGGAGCTGTTTTTT. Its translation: CASSFRGTGNSGELFF.

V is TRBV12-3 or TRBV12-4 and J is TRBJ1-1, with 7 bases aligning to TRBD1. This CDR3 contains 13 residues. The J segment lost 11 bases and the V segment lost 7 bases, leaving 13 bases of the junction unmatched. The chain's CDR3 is CASTATGRVYAFF. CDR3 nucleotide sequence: TGTGCCAGCACCGCGACAGGGCGGGTGTATGCTTTCTTT.

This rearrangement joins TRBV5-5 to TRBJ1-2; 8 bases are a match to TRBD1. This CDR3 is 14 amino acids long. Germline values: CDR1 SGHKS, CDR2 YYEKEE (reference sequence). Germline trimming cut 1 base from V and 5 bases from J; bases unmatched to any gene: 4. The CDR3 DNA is TGTGCCAGCAGCTTGCCAACAGGGGGATATGGCTACACCTTC. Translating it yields CASSLPTGGYGYTF.

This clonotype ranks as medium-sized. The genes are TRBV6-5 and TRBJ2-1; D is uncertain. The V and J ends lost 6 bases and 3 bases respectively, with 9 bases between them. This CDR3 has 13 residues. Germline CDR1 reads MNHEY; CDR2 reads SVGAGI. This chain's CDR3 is CASRSDDYNEQFF. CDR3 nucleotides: TGTGCCAGCAGGTCAGACGACTACAATGAGCAGTTCTTC.

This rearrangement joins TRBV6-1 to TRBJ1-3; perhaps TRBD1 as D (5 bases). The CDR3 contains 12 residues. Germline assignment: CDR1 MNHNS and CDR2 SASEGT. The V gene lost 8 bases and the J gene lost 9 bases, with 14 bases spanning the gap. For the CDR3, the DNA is TGTGCCAGCCTACGTAACAGGACCACCATATATTTT. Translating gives CASLRNRTTIYF.